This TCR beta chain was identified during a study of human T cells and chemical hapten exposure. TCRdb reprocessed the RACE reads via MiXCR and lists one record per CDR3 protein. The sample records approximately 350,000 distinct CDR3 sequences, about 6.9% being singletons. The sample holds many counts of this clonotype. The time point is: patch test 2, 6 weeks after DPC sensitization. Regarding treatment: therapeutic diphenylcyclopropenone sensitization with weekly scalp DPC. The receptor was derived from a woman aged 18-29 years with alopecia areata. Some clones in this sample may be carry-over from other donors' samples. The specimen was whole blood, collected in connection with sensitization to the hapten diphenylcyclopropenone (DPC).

The CDR3 region has the DNA TGCGCCAGCAGCCAACAGACGGACACTGAAGCTTTCTTT. Translated: CASSQQTDTEAFF. The V and J genes are TRBV4-3 and TRBJ1-1; D gene uncertain. V was shortened by 2 bases and J by 3 bases, with 7 bases between the two germline ends. The CDR3 totals 13 residues. Germline-derived CDR1 and CDR2 are LGHNA and YSLEER.